These T cell receptor beta chains were read from a single sample in a study of blood T cell repertoires in COVID-19. Some clones are missing from TCRdb's copy, which holds only in-frame ones; the method was immunoSEQ multiplex PCR. The data show 150,000 to 200,000 clones, 88% seen once. The sequenced sample consisted of peripheral blood. Receptors originate from a human donor in a cohort sampled during active COVID-19. The CDR3 runs from the conserved cysteine through the conserved F or W. Each record gives: clone size, D gene, J gene, V gene, CDR3 DNA, CDR3 protein. D genes are given only for firm matches. Clone size is stated in some rows and not others, as once, few, many or a class when expanded.

>NA|NA|TRBJ1-3|TRBV7-8
TGTGCCAGCAGCTTAGGTTCGGGATCGAGAAACACCATATATTTT
CASSLGSGSRNTIYF
>NA|NA|TRBJ2-7|TRBV27
TGTGCCAGCAGTTTTAAGGGGTCCTACGAGCAGTACTTC
CASSFKGSYEQYF
>NA|NA|TRBJ2-7|TRBV5-8
TGTGCCAGCACCGCGCCCGGACACTGGGTCTACGAGCAGTACTTC
CASTAPGHWVYEQYF
>NA|TRBD1|TRBJ1-5|TRBV28
TGTGCCAGCAGAAGACAGGGGCAACAGCCCCAGCATTTT
CASRRQGQQPQHF
>NA|NA|TRBJ2-7|TRBV28
TGTGCCAGCAGTCGGGGTGTATACGAGCAGTACTTC
CASSRGVYEQYF
>NA|NA|TRBJ2-3|TRBV5-1
TGCGCCAGCAGCTTGGTCGGGGGTTCTGCAGATACGCAGTATTTT
CASSLVGGSADTQYF
>NA|NA|TRBJ1-3|TRBV19
TGTGCCAGTAGGCCATCTGTACTAAACACCATATATTTT
CASRPSVLNTIYF
>NA|NA|TRBJ1-3|TRBV7-2
TGTGCCAGCAGCTTTCTGCGGGGTCACTCTGGAAACACCATATATTTT
CASSFLRGHSGNTIYF
>NA|TRBD2|TRBJ2-1|TRBV7-8
TGTGCCAGCCAACTAGCGGGGGCCGTCGAGCAGTTCTTC
CASQLAGAVEQFF
>NA|TRBD2|TRBJ2-3|TRBV13
TGTGCCAGCAGCTTAGGCACTAGCGGGGGGAACACAGATACGCAGTATTTT
CASSLGTSGGNTDTQYF
>NA|TRBD2|TRBJ2-1|TRBV7-2
TGTGCCAGCAGCTTAGTTTCGAGCGGGGATACCTACAATGAGCAGTTCTTC
CASSLVSSGDTYNEQFF
>few|NA|TRBJ1-2|TRBV4-1
TGCGCCAGCAGCCAGTTGTCCCGAGGGTATGCCTATGGCTACACCTTC
CASSQLSRGYAYGYTF
>NA|TRBD1|TRBJ2-1|TRBV7-2
TGTGCCAGCAGCTTAGGCGAGGACAGGGAATTGATCGCAGGGGAGCAGTTCTTC
CASSLGEDRELIAGEQFF
>NA|NA|TRBJ1-1|TRBV30
TGTGCCTGGAGTGTTGGCGGTGGTGCCACTGAAGCTTTCTTT
CAWSVGGGATEAFF
>NA|TRBD1|TRBJ2-1|TRBV6-5
TGTGCCAGCAGGCCGGGACAGAGGTACAATGAGCAGTTCTTC
CASRPGQRYNEQFF
>NA|TRBD2|TRBJ2-2|TRBV2
TGTGCCAGCAGTGAGACTAGCGGCGCGAACACCGGGGAGCTGTTTTTT
CASSETSGANTGELFF
>NA|NA|TRBJ2-7|TRBV18
TGTGCCAGCTCAGACAGGCGAACCTCCTACGAGCAGTACTTC
CASSDRRTSYEQYF